This T cell receptor beta chain was captured in a study of shared clonotypes between healthy human individuals. Study overall: The donors, two women and a few men, were aged 18 to 49.

Germline V gives CDR1 SGHRS, CDR2 YFSETQ. Trimming cost V 2 bases and J 7 bases; bases outside gene matches: 14. CDR3 length: 18 amino acids. General observations from the study: Clonotype sharing among donors likely depends on sequencing depth. Memory subsets generally showed lower estimated richness than naive subsets.

To note about this clone: Antigen: not known.

Sorted-subset replicate PCR reactions were performed with 200 ng DNA, corresponding to some 32,000 T cell genomes. Sequencing was performed with immunoSEQ multiplex PCR; in TCRdb, only in-frame clones are kept and a portion is missing. The table shows about 1.9 million clones, with over 85% occurring only once. Terminally differentiated effector memory CD45RA+ cells were left out of the naive CD8 fraction, which was CD45RO-negative and positively selected for CCR7. The clonotype comes from a man aged 18 to 30 in good health. Some clones in this sample may be carry-over from other donors' samples. The sample comprised naive CD8+ T cells from PBMCs. V usage is TRBV5-1 and J usage is TRBJ2-2; the match to TRBD2 covers 10 bases. CDR3 region: CASSFKLAGVGGGGELFF. DNA for the CDR3: TGCGCCAGCAGCTTTAAGCTAGCGGGAGTCGGAGGCGGCGGGGAGCTGTTTTTT. The variable domain in full, with the rest retrieved from reference TRBV5-1 and TRBJ2-2, is KAGVTQTPRYLIKTRGQQVTLSCSPISGHRSVSWYQQTPGQGLQFLFEYFSETQRNKGNFPGRFSGRQFSNSRSEMNVSTLELGDSALYLCASSFKLAGVGGGGELFFGEGSRLTVL.